This T cell receptor (beta chain) was sequenced during a study of regulatory T cells in long-lasting Graves disease. The trim removed 2 bases at V and 5 bases at J, leaving 13 bases unmatched. Germline V lookup: CDR1 SGHKS, CDR2 YYEKEE (reference sequence). This CDR3 region has 18 residues. The time point denotes: newly diagnosed GD, antithyroid drugs for less than 3 months. PBMCs were the source of the RNA used for TCR sequencing. For TCR beta, libraries came from iRepertoire HTBI primers and Arm-PCR of CDR3 regions. TCRdb re-derived calls from the multiplex PCR reads in MiXCR, one entry per CDR3 protein. The sample holds about 400,000 distinct CDR3 sequences; less than 20% are singletons and the top ten take over 20%.

This sequence joins TRBV5-5 and TRBJ2-2; TRBD1 agrees at 9 bases. The receptor was isolated from a female donor with Graves disease. Sequenced here: peripheral blood mononuclear cells (PBMCs), sampled at new diagnosis, from a patient treated with antithyroid drugs. The CDR3 nucleotides are TGTGCCAGCAGCTTTCGGCAGTACGGGACAGGGACAACCGGGGAGCTGTTTTTT. This codes for CASSFRQYGTGTTGELFF.